These T cell receptor beta chains were read from a single sample in a study of vaccination and CD4 T cells after COVID-19. TCRdb processed the PCR reads anew with MiXCR; each CDR3 protein has one entry. The table has more than 9,500 distinct CDR3 sequences, approximately 50% seen once. These receptors have no identified antigens. Sequencing input: CD4+ T cells from blood, cultured in vitro. These TCRs come from a human donor who had recovered from COVID-19. Both conserved end residues are trimmed from each CDR3. A D gene is named only where the DNA matches it firmly. The size field is filled for only some rows; it gives once, few, many or a size class.

v_gene: TRBV5-1; abundance: .; j_gene: TRBJ2-1; d_gene: TRBD2; CDR3aa: ASSLVMGLAGFEQF
v_gene: TRBV27; abundance: few; j_gene: TRBJ2-3; d_gene: TRBD2; CDR3aa: ASSLWREGGQY
v_gene: TRBV20-1; abundance: .; j_gene: TRBJ1-6; d_gene: TRBD1; CDR3aa: SARDHGTGSSPLH
v_gene: TRBV30; abundance: .; j_gene: TRBJ2-7; d_gene: .; CDR3aa: AWADLYEQY
v_gene: TRBV5-1; abundance: .; j_gene: TRBJ2-5; d_gene: .; CDR3aa: ASSFANGPGETQY
v_gene: TRBV6-7; abundance: .; j_gene: TRBJ2-7; d_gene: .; CDR3aa: ASSYSTSPGRYEQY
v_gene: TRBV19; abundance: .; j_gene: TRBJ1-2; d_gene: .; CDR3aa: ASDSGGQWNYGYT
v_gene: TRBV19; abundance: once; j_gene: TRBJ1-1; d_gene: .; CDR3aa: ASSRLGVNTEAF
v_gene: TRBV30; abundance: .; j_gene: TRBJ1-5; d_gene: TRBD1; CDR3aa: AWGEGASNQPQH
v_gene: TRBV27; abundance: few; j_gene: .; d_gene: .; CDR3aa: ASSASGTKETQY
v_gene: TRBV5-4; abundance: .; j_gene: TRBJ1-4; d_gene: .; CDR3aa: ASSREGGANEKLF
v_gene: TRBV12-3/TRBV12-4; abundance: .; j_gene: TRBJ2-2; d_gene: .; CDR3aa: ATGTLNTGELF
v_gene: TRBV7-9; abundance: .; j_gene: TRBJ1-6; d_gene: .; CDR3aa: ASGDSPLH
v_gene: TRBV7-2; abundance: .; j_gene: TRBJ2-2; d_gene: .; CDR3aa: ASMEGLNTGELF
v_gene: TRBV11-3; abundance: .; j_gene: TRBJ1-4; d_gene: TRBD1; CDR3aa: ASSLEGQGLNEKLF
v_gene: TRBV28; abundance: .; j_gene: TRBJ1-5; d_gene: .; CDR3aa: ASRTGPAQPQH